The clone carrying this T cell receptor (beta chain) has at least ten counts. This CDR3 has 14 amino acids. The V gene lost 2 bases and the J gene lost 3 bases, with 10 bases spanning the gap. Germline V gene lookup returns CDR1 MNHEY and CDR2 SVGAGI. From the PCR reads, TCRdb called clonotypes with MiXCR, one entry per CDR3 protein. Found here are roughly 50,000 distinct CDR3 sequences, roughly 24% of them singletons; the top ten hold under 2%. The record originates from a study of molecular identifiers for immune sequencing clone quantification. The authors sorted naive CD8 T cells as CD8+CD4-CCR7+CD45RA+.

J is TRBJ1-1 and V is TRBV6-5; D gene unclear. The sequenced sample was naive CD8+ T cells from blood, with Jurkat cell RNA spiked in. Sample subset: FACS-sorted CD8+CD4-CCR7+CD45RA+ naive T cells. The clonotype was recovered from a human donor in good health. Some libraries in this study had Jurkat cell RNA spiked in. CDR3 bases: TGTGCCAGCAGTTACGGCGCCGACCACACTGAAGCTTTCTTT. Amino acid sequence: CASSYGADHTEAFF.